This T cell receptor beta chain was recorded in a study of control samples from healthy donors and cancer patients. V was trimmed by 8 bases and J by 3 bases, leaving 13 bases between them. There are 13 residues in the CDR3. The V gene's germline CDR1 is MNHEY and CDR2 SVGAGI. Repertoires were generated with immunoSEQ multiplex PCR, while TCRdb's copy carries only in-frame clones and drops some. The table shows roughly 100,000 clones, with roughly 91% occurring only once. The sample taken for sequencing was PBMCs. This sequence was found in a man aged 60 to 69 with lung cancer. The chain links TRBV6-5 to TRBJ1-1, with D possibly TRBD1 on 6 matching bases. The DNA for the CDR3 is TGTGCCAGCCGTACAGGGTTGGACACTGAAGCTTTCTTT. It yields the protein CASRTGLDTEAFF.